In this sample, the clone carrying this TCR beta chain turned up a few times. The antigen is undetermined. This entry comes from a study of regulatory T cells in long-lasting Graves disease. Whole-study findings and limits: Persistent disease was characterized by preferential usage of TRBV28, TRBJ1-2 and TRBJ2-5.

Assembly of TCR beta libraries relied on iRepertoire HTBI primers together with Arm-PCR of CDR3 regions. MiXCR was run by TCRdb on the multiplex PCR reads, yielding one entry per CDR3 protein. The sample contains about 420,000 distinct CDR3 sequences, about a sixth of which appear only once. The time point was: newly diagnosed GD, antithyroid drugs for less than 3 months. Scientists built the TCR library using RNA that was extracted from PBMCs. J was trimmed by 8 bases and V by 0 bases; bases with no gene match: 11. CDR3 size: 17 residues. Germline V CDR1 and CDR2: MGHRA, YSYEKL. These same data were also listed under a study on T cells in Graves' hyperthyroidism and ophthalmopathy. That study reports: Uncontrolled infection, other autoimmune disease, pregnancy or lactation disqualified patients from enrolment. The primer set for the first-round RT-PCR of the TCR CDR3 was HTBI.

The sequence derives from a woman younger than 30 with Graves disease. The V and J genes are TRBV4-1 and TRBJ2-1; TRBD2 aligns across 9 bases. The material sequenced was peripheral blood mononuclear cells (PBMCs), taken at new diagnosis, from a patient treated with antithyroid drugs. CDR3 sequence reads: CASSQDVASGVMDEQFF. The CDR3 nucleotides are TGCGCCAGCAGCCAAGATGTCGCTAGCGGGGTGATGGATGAGCAGTTCTTC.